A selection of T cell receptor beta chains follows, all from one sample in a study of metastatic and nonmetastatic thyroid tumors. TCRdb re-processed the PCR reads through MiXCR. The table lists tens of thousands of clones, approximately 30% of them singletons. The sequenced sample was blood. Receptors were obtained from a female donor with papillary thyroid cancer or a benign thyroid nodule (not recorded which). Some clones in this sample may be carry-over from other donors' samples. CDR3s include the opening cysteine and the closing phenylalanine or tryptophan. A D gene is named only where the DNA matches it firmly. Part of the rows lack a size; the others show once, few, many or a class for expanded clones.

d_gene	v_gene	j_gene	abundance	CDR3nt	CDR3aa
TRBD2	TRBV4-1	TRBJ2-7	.	TGCGCCATCAGCCTTTATACTAGCGGGGAGGGCGAGGAGTACTTC	CAISLYTSGEGEEYF
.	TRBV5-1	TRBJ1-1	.	TGCGCCAGCAGTTTACAGGGTCCTGAAGCTTTCTTT	CASSLQGPEAFF
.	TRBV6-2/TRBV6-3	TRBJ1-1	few	TGTGCCAGCAGTTACCGAGACCTAAACACTGAAGCTTTCTTT	CASSYRDLNTEAFF
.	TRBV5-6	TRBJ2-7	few	TGTGCCAGCAGCTTGGGACTGTTTCTAGTTTACGAGCAGTACTTC	CASSLGLFLVYEQYF
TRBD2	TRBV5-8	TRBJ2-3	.	TGTGCCAGCAGCTTGGGACTAGCGGGCACAGATACGCAGTATTTT	CASSLGLAGTDTQYF
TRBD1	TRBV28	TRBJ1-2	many	TGTGCCAGCAGTTGGGGACAGAACTATGGCTACACCTTC	CASSWGQNYGYTF
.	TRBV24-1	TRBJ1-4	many	TGTGCCACCAGTGATGGTTGGGGGCGTGAAAAACTGTTTTTT	CATSDGWGREKLFF
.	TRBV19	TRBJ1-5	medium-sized	TGTGCCAGTAGCAGGATACAGGGAGGCAATCAGCCCCAGCATTTT	CASSRIQGGNQPQHF
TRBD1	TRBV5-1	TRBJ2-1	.	TGCGCCAGCAGCCCCCCGGCGACAGGGACCTACAATGAGCAGTTCTTC	CASSPPATGTYNEQFF
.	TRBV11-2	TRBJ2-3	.	TGTGCCAGCAGCTTAAACAGGGTTGATACGCAGTATTTT	CASSLNRVDTQYF
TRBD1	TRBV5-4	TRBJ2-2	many	TGTGCCAGCTACGCTCCGGGACAGGGTGGCGGGGAGCTGTTTTTT	CASYAPGQGGGELFF
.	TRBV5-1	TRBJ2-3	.	TGCGCCAGCAGCTTGAATGAGGAGACAGATAAGCAGTATTTT	CASSLNEETDKQYF
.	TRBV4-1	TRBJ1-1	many	TGCGCCAGCAGCCAAGGGGGGACCCAGGCTTTCTTT	CASSQGGTQAFF
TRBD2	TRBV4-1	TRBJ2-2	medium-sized	TGCGCCAGCAGCCAAGCAGGCGGGAGTCGCACCGGGGAGCTGTTTTTT	CASSQAGGSRTGELFF
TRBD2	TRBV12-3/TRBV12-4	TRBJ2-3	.	TGTGCCAGCAGTCCGCTTCCACGGGAGGGCACACATACGCAGTATTTT	CASSPLPREGTHTQYF
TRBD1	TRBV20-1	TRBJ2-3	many	TGCAGTGTCCCGAACACAGGGGCGGGTACGCAGTATTTT	CSVPNTGAGTQYF
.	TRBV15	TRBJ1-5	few	TGTGCCACCAGCAGAGATCGTGGGACTCAGCCCCAGCATTTT	CATSRDRGTQPQHF